This TCR beta chain was retrieved from a study of blood T cell repertoires in COVID-19. How the authors handled the data: Cell counts per sample came from amplifying reference gene primers. Clones were sequenced by immunoSEQ multiplex PCR, and TCRdb holds only the in-frame ones, with some missing. Clone size and V and J calls were adopted from that table, with D and trimming inferred from the DNA. The sample includes 200,000 to 300,000 clones, roughly 89% of them seen just once. Cohort 3 recovered donors had two negative PCRs, clearance, or symptom resolution. This CDR3 spans 15 amino acids. Germline V gives CDR1 LNHNV, CDR2 YYDKDF (reference sequence). Germline trimming cut 0 bases from V and 2 bases from J; bases unmatched to any gene: 3.

This TCR derives from a man in his forties or fifties who had recovered from COVID-19. Sequences were obtained from PBMCs or T cells enriched from blood (not recorded which). The chain uses TRBV15 and TRBJ1-2; 7 bases line up with TRBD1. The CDR3 is CATSRDLGQNYGYTF. The CDR3 DNA is TGTGCCACCAGCAGAGATTTGGGACAGAACTATGGCTACACCTTC. The full variable domain, its missing parts supplied by reference TRBV15 and TRBJ1-2, is DAMVIQNPRYQVTQFGKPVTLSCSQTLNHNVMYWYQQKSSQAPKLLFHYYDKDFNNEADTPDNFQSRRPNTSFCFLDIRSPGLGDTAMYLCATSRDLGQNYGYTFGSGTRLTVV.